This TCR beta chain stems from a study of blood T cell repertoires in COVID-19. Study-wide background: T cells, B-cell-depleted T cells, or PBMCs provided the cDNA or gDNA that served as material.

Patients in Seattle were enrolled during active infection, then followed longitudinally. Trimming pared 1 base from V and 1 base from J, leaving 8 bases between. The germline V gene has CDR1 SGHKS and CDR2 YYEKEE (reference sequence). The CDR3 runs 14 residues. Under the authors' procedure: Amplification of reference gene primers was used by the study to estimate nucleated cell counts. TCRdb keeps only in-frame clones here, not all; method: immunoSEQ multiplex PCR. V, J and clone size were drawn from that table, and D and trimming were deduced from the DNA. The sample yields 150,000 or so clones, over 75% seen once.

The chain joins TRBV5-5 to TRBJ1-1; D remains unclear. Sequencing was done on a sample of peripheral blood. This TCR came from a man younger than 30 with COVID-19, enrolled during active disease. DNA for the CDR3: TGTGCCAGCAGCTTGCGAGGGAGGAACACTGAAGCTTTCTTT. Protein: CASSLRGRNTEAFF. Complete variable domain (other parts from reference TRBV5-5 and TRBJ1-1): DAGVTQSPTHLIKTRGQQVTLRCSPISGHKSVSWYQQVLGQGPQFIFQYYEKEERGRGNFPDRFSARQFPNYSSELNVNALLLGDSALYLCASSLRGRNTEAFFGQGTRLTVV.